The 25 T cell receptor beta chains listed next were all sequenced from one sample in a study of T cells in Graves' hyperthyroidism and ophthalmopathy. RNA transcripts served as the template for amplifying TCR beta CDR3 regions. HTBI primers drove first-round RT-PCR of the TCR CDR3. TCRdb re-called the multiplex PCR reads through MiXCR, storing one row per CDR3 protein. The data show some 24,000 distinct CDR3 sequences, approximately 49% seen once. Sample: blood. The receptors stem from a woman aged 40-49 years with Graves' hyperthyroidism that later progressed to Graves' ophthalmopathy.

This clonotype was seen at least ten times. The chain links TRBV5-1 to TRBJ1-1; D not resolved. This CDR3 is built from 14 residues. The germline gives CDR1 SGHRS, CDR2 YFSETQ. Deletions cut 0 bases from V and 0 bases from J, with 6 bases between. CDR3: CASSLGGLNTEAFF. The CDR3 nucleotides read TGCGCCAGCAGCTTGGGTGGTCTGAACACTGAAGCTTTCTTT.

This clonotype was observed a few times. The V call is TRBV6-4, the J call TRBJ2-1; 8 bases map to TRBD2. Germline values: CDR1 MRHNA, CDR2 SNTAGT. CDR3 length: 15 residues. V was pared by 3 bases and J by 6 bases, with 7 bases of the junction left unmatched. This CDR3 reads CASSEGSGDSNEQFF. CDR3 DNA: TGTGCCAGCAGTGAAGGTAGCGGGGACTCCAATGAGCAGTTCTTC.

CDR3 loop: CASSFGGLENTGELFF. In DNA form, the CDR3 reads TGTGCCAGCAGCTTTGGGGGACTCGAGAACACCGGGGAGCTGTTTTTT. V is TRBV7-6 and J is TRBJ2-2; D is possibly TRBD2 (6 bases). The V gene lost 3 bases and the J gene lost 1 base, with 12 bases spanning the gap. From germline, CDR1 is SGHVS and CDR2 FNYEAQ. The CDR3 has 16 residues.

In this sample, this clonotype turned up once. The V call is TRBV20-1, the J call TRBJ2-7, with D unresolved. Germline assignment: CDR1 DFQATT and CDR2 SNEGSKA (reference sequence). CDR3 size: 11 residues. V was shortened by 1 base and J by 5 bases, with 6 bases between the two germline ends. The CDR3 sequence is CSARAVHEQYF. CDR3 sequence (DNA): TGCAGTGCTAGAGCTGTCCACGAGCAGTACTTC.

A word on this clonotype: The junction departs from germline at one end; a sequencing error may be responsible. The chain is built from TRBV10-2 and TRBJ1-6, with TRBD1 as a possible D gene (5 bases). The CDR3 is made up of 13 amino acids. Germline-derived CDR1 and CDR2 are WSHSY and SAAADI. The CDR3 here is CASSESRASPPHF. CDR3 coding DNA: TGCGCCAGCAGTGAGTCCAGGGCCTCACCCCCCCACTTT.

At least ten counts were recorded for this clonotype. This chain links TRBV5-1 with TRBJ1-1; D may be TRBD1 (6 bases). The CDR3 contains 17 residues. Looked up from germline, CDR1 is SGHRS and CDR2 is YFSETQ. V lost 1 base and J 3 bases, leaving 19 bases between the germline ends. Here the CDR3 DNA reads TGCGCCAGCAGCTTGTTTGGGTACAGGGAAGGGTACACTGAAGCTTTCTTT. As protein: CASSLFGYREGYTEAFF.

Sample share makes this clonotype medium-sized (0.01 to 0.1%). The chain combines TRBV20-1 with TRBJ1-1; D not certain. The V and J ends lost 6 bases and 11 bases respectively, with 13 bases between them. CDR1 is DFQATT and CDR2 is SNEGSKA in the germline V gene (reference sequence). CDR3 length equals 10 residues. CDR3 in DNA: TGCAGTGCCCAGGACCACCAGGCTTTCTTT. It specifies CSAQDHQAFF.

Comments on this clonotype: A clone one base away is much larger, so this may be a read error. The chain combines TRBV5-6 with TRBJ2-5; 13 bases align to TRBD2. The CDR3 spans 17 residues. Trimming removed 3 bases from V and 4 bases from J; junction bases left unmatched: 9. In germline, CDR1 is SGHDT, CDR2 YYEEEE. The CDR3 sequence: CASSCPGLAGMRETQYF. CDR3 nucleotide sequence: TGTGCCAGCAGCTGCCCGGGACTAGCGGGAATGCGAGAGACCCAGTACTTC.

This clonotype is labeled medium-sized. The rearrangement uses TRBV7-6 and TRBJ2-5, with 7 positions matching TRBD2. The CDR3 is 12 residues long. V lost 8 bases to trimming and J lost 2 bases; unmatched junction nucleotides: 2. CDR1 and CDR2 (germline): SGHVS, FNYEAQ. As DNA, the CDR3 is TGTGCCAGCCATAGCGGGCAAGAGACCCAGTACTTC. Its translation is CASHSGQETQYF.

In its sample, this clonotype ranks as medium-sized. The chain joins TRBV20-1 to TRBJ2-7, with D perhaps TRBD1 (6 bases). Per the germline V gene, CDR1 is DFQATT and CDR2 is SNEGSKA (reference sequence). Trimming shortened V by 6 bases and J by 5 bases, and 20 bases separated the two germline ends. The CDR3 sequence is 14 residues long. The CDR3, as DNA: TGCAGTGCACCCCCCATGACAGGTAGAAACGAGCAGTACTTC. It yields the protein CSAPPMTGRNEQYF.

This clonotype was seen at least ten times. This sequence joins TRBV11-2 and TRBJ1-3; unclear D gene. V dropped 5 bases and J dropped 0 bases, with 2 bases sitting between them. CDR3 size: 12 residues. In germline, CDR1 is SGHAT, CDR2 FQNNGV. CDR3 amino acids: CASSNSGNTIYF. The DNA of the CDR3 is TGTGCCAGCAGCAACTCTGGAAACACCATATATTTT.

This clonotype appeared a few times. This chain connects TRBV7-4 to TRBJ1-5; no firm D call. The CDR3 is made up of 13 amino acids. V lost 3 bases, J lost 3 bases, and 6 bases lay in between. Germline CDR1 and CDR2: SGHVT and SQSDAQ. DNA for the CDR3: TGTGCCAGCAGCTTTCTTCACAATCAGCCCCAGCATTTT. Translated: CASSFLHNQPQHF.

The chain employs TRBV20-1 and TRBJ2-3; D is uncertain. This CDR3 comprises 10 residues. The germline V gene encodes CDR1 DFQATT and CDR2 SNEGSKA (reference sequence). The CDR3 region has the DNA TGCACTGCGAGGACAGATACGCAGTATTTT. This translates into CTARTDTQYF.

This clonotype has more than one count but fewer than ten. V gene TRBV25-1 combines with J gene TRBJ1-4; D is unresolved. V was clipped by 7 bases and J by 3 bases, with 9 bases between them. Germline lookup yields CDR1 MGHDK and CDR2 SYGVNS. CDR3 length equals 13 residues. DNA for the CDR3: TGTGCCAGCACCGTGGGGTCTAATGAAAAACTGTTTTTT. This translates into CASTVGSNEKLFF.

This clonotype was found many times. The V call is TRBV5-1, the J call TRBJ1-1, with 10 bases identical to TRBD1. This CDR3 is 16 amino acids long. Looked up from germline, CDR1 is SGHRS and CDR2 is YFSETQ. The V gene end was trimmed by 4 bases and the J gene end by 1 base; junction bases not matched to a gene: 7. In DNA, the CDR3 is TGCGCCAGCAGCCCGACAGGGGGCGTTACGAACACTGAAGCTTTCTTT. It translates to CASSPTGGVTNTEAFF.

The V gene is TRBV19, the J gene TRBJ2-3, with 14 positions matching TRBD2. J gave up 10 bases and V 4 bases, and 13 bases lay outside the gene matches. This CDR3 is built from 17 residues. Germline CDR1 is LNHDA and CDR2 is SQIVND (reference sequence). CDR3 nucleotides: TGTGCCAGTAGTAACCAGGGGGGGACTAGCGGGAGTAGAGCGCAGTATTTT. Translation: CASSNQGGTSGSRAQYF.

This clonotype has a count of ten or more. The chain combines TRBV4-2 with TRBJ2-3; D remains unclear. The CDR3 is 13 amino acids. The germline V gene has CDR1 LGHNA and CDR2 YNFKEQ. The V gene lost 4 bases and the J gene lost 5 bases, with 10 bases spanning the gap. The CDR3 region is CASSLAKGDTQYF. The CDR3 coding sequence is TGTGCCAGCAGCCTCGCAAAAGGAGATACGCAGTATTTT.

The gene calls are TRBV19 and TRBJ2-7, with 7 bases that match TRBD1. V was clipped by 3 bases and J by 5 bases; unmatched bases: 7. Germline CDR1 and CDR2: LNHDA and SQIVND (reference sequence). The CDR3 sequence is 14 residues long. DNA for the CDR3: TGTGCCAGTAGTATGACAGGGTATTCGGACGAGCAGTACTTC. It yields the protein CASSMTGYSDEQYF. The variable domain in full, with the rest retrieved from reference TRBV19 and TRBJ2-7, is DGGITQSPKYLFRKEGQNVTLSCEQNLNHDAMYWYRQDPGQGLRLIYYSQIVNDFQKGDIAEGYSVSREKKESFPLTVTSAQKNPTAFYLCASSMTGYSDEQYFGPGTRLTVT.

This clonotype was counted ten times or more. This chain uses TRBV20-1 with TRBJ1-5; D may be TRBD1 (6 bases). V lost 3 bases and J lost 3, with 27 bases in between. In germline, CDR1 is DFQATT, CDR2 SNEGSKA (reference sequence). This CDR3 is built from 19 residues. This CDR3 reads CSASSFSEGGALDNQPQHF. CDR3 bases: TGCAGTGCTAGTAGTTTCTCGGAGGGGGGGGCTCTGGACAATCAGCCCCAGCATTTT.

This clonotype was observed many times. The chain uses TRBV5-5 and TRBJ1-5; 8 bases fit TRBD1. The CDR3 is 16 residues long. Germline loops: CDR1 SGHKS, CDR2 YYEKEE (reference sequence). V shed 1 base and J 6 bases; nucleotides not matched to a gene: 9. This CDR3 reads CASSLSRQGAGQPQHF. The CDR3 nucleotides read TGTGCCAGCAGCTTGAGTAGGCAGGGGGCGGGTCAGCCCCAGCATTTT.

The V and J genes are TRBV20-1 and TRBJ1-5, with a weak D call TRBD1 (5 bases). From germline, CDR1 is DFQATT and CDR2 SNEGSKA (reference sequence). V lost 6 bases and J 6 bases, leaving 15 bases between the germline ends. The CDR3 has 13 residues. The CDR3 protein is CSAVGQGGQPQHF. CDR3 coding DNA: TGCAGTGCCGTGGGGCAGGGAGGTCAGCCCCAGCATTTT.

About this clonotype: A junction end diverges from the germline sequence, so it may reflect a read error. The chain couples TRBV6-8 to TRBJ1-2, with no clear D. Per the germline V gene, CDR1 is MNHGY and CDR2 is SAAAGT. The CDR3 runs to 11 residues. The CDR3 nucleotides read TGTGCCAGTAAGGACCCTCCCGGGAACACGTTC. Translated: CASKDPPGNTF.

The rearrangement joins TRBV7-9 to TRBJ2-1; 9 positions agree with TRBD1. This CDR3 has 17 amino acids. V lost 5 bases, J lost 7 bases, and 15 bases stayed unmatched. Germline V lookup: CDR1 SEHNR, CDR2 FQNEAQ (reference sequence). CDR3 sequence (DNA): TGTGCCAGCAGCGAACAACAGGGGGCCCCATCGCAAAATGAGCAGTTCTTC. It encodes CASSEQQGAPSQNEQFF.

Comment on this clonotype: With a much larger clone just one base away, this may be a read error. The rearrangement uses TRBV27 and TRBJ1-4; D unresolved. V lost 3 bases to trimming and J lost 6 bases, with 8 bases between them. In germline, CDR1 is MNHEY, CDR2 SMNVEV (reference sequence). The CDR3 contains 13 residues. Here the CDR3 DNA reads TGTGCCAGCAGTTTGTGGCTTTATGAAAAACTGTTTTTT. Residues: CASSLWLYEKLFF.

This chain uses TRBV20-1 with TRBJ1-1; D ambiguous. Trimming pared 2 bases from V and 1 base from J, leaving 11 bases between. There are 14 residues in the CDR3. The germline CDR1 and CDR2 sequences are DFQATT and SNEGSKA (reference sequence). CDR3 nucleotide sequence: TGCAGTGCTAGACAGGAGTGGGCGAACACTGAAGCTTTCTTT. It yields the protein CSARQEWANTEAFF.